This T cell receptor beta chain emerged from a study of shared clonotypes between healthy human individuals. Across the whole study: Donors were a couple of women and a few men aged 18 to 49. For every donor, three CD4 naive, three CD4 memory, two CD8 naive and one CD8 memory plates were used.

Across several immunoSEQ plates, the genomic DNA of each subset was split evenly. Some clones are missing from TCRdb's copy, which holds only in-frame ones; the method was immunoSEQ multiplex PCR. The data show 900,000 to 1,200,000 clones, around 78% seen once. The CDR3 extends over 14 amino acids. The germline CDR1 and CDR2 sequences are SGHNT and YYREEE (reference sequence). V was cut by 4 bases and J by 1 base, with 8 bases left in between. A CD45RA+ naive subset and a CD45RA-negative memory subset were split from CD4+ cells. This chain joins TRBV5-4 and TRBJ2-2, with a tentative D call TRBD2 (5 bases). Sequenced input: memory CD4+ T cells from PBMCs. The subset here: CD45RA-negative fraction. The TCR comes from a man younger than 30 in good health. Some clones in this sample may be carry-over from other donors' samples. The CDR3 sequence: CASSIGLNTGELFF. Here the CDR3 DNA reads TGTGCCAGCAGCATCGGACTGAACACCGGGGAGCTGTTTTTT. The full variable domain, its missing parts supplied by reference TRBV5-4 and TRBJ2-2, is ETGVTQSPTHLIKTRGQQVTLRCSSQSGHNTVSWYQQALGQGPQFIFQYYREEENGRGNFPPRFSGLQFPNYSSELNVNALELDDSALYLCASSIGLNTGELFFGEGSRLTVL.